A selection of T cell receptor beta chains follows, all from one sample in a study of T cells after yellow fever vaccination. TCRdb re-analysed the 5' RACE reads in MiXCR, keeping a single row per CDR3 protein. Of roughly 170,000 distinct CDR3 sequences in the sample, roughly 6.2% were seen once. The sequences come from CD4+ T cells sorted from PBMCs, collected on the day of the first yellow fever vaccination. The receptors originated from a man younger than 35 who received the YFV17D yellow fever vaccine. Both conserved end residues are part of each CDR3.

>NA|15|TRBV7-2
CASSLAGMSNQPQYF
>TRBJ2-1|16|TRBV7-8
CASSQNSAGGYNEQFF
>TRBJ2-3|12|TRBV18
CASSHPGDTQYF
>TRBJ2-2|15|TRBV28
CASSLGGRRTGELFF
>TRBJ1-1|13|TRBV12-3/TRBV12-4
CASSSGRKVGAFF
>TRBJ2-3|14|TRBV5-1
CASSSATGAAAQYF
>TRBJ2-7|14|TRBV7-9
CASRLNRESYEQYF
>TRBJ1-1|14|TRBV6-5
CASSYSKRETEAFF
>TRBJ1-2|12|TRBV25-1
CASSEFPYGYTF
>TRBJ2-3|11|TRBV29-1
CSGAFTDTQYF
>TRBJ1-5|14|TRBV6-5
CASSYTESYQPQHF
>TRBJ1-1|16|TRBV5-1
CASSLGPGGSTAEAFF
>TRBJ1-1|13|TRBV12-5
CASGLEGNTEAFF
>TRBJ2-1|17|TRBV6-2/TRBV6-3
CASSYARRAPGRDEQFF
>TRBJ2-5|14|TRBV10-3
CAISGTGWQETQYF
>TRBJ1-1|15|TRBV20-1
CSARSLDGLNTEAFF
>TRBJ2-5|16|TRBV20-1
CSARLPGVAGGETQYF
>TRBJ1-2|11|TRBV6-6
CASSYRYGYTF
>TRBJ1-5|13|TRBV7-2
CASSFGENQPQHF
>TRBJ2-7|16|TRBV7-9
CASSSFPGTESYEQYF
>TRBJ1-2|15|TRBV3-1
CASSPRDRGGYGYTF
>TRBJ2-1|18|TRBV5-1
CASSSGGAGASTGNEQFF
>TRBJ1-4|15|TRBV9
CASSVGVTTNEKLFF
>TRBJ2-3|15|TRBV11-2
CASSRTRGDEDTQYF
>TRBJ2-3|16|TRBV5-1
CASSLGLAGAQDTQYF
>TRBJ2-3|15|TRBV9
CASSAWGERTDTQYF
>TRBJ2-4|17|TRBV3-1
CASSQGVVGGSKNIQYF
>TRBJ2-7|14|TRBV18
CASSPPARGYEQYF
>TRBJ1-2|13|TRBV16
CASSQRQGPGYTF
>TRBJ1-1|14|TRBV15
CATSRDQVATEAFF
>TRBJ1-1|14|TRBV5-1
CASRAGHQNTEAFF
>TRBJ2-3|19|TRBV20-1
CSARGGHHLSGESTDTQYF
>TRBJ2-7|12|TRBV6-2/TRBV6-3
CASSSESREQYF
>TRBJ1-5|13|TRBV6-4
CASSVESNQPQHF
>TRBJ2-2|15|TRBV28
CASSPGGLRTGELFF
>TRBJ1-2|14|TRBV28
CASTGRSHNYGYTF
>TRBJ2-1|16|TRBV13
CASRRGGPRSYNEQFF
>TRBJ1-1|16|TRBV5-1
CASSSQGVSGNTEAFF
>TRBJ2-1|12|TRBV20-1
CSARAGGPMQFF
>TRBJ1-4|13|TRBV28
CASSPLRGEKLFF
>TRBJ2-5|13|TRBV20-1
CSAKLASRETQYF
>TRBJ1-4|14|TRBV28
CASSHTGGGEKLFF
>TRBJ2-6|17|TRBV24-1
CATSAGAGMERANVLTF
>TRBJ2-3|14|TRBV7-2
CASSLYPVTDTQYF
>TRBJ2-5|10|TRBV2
CASGAETQYF
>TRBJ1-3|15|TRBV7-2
CASSLSGRDGNTIYF
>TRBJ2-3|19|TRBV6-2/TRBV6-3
CASSYLPLLAGGPTDTQYF
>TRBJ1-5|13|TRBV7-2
CASSLATGLEEYF
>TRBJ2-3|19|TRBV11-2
CASSRRPSNAGRSTDTQYF
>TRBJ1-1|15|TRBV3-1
CASSQKPRPDTEAFF
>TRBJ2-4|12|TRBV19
CASSTGRNIQYF
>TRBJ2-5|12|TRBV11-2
CASSVDQETQYF
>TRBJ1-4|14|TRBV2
CAICLGATNEKLFF
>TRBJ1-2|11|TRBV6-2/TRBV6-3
CASGQGGGYTF
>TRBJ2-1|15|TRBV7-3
CASSADRGTYNEQFF
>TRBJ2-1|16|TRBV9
CASSNKGQGWGNEQFF
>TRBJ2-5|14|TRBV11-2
CASSLSRLAGTQYF